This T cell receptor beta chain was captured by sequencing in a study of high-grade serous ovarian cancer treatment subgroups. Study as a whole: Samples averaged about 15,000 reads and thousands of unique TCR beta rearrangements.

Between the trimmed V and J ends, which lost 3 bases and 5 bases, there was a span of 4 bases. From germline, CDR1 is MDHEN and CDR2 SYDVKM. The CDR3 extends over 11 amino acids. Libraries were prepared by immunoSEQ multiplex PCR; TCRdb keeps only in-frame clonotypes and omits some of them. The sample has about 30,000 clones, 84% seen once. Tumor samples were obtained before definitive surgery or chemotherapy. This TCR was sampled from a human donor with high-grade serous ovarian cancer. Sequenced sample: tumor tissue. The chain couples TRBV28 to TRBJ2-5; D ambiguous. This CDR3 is CASSLLETQYF. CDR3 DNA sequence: TGTGCCAGCAGTTTGTTGGAGACCCAGTACTTC.